The clone carrying this T cell receptor (beta chain) was detected a few times. The data stem from a study of blood T cell repertoires in COVID-19. Study-level information: Samples representing acute and convalescent COVID-19 were sourced from the United States, Italy and Spain. Sample material is recorded as cDNA or gDNA derived from T cells, B-cell-depleted T cells, or PBMCs.

Germline V lookup: CDR1 MDHEN, CDR2 SYDVKM. V dropped 6 bases and J dropped 6; count of bases not matched to a gene: 10. The CDR3 sequence is 14 residues long. How the authors handled the data: Reference gene primer amplification gave nucleated cell count estimates. Libraries were prepared by immunoSEQ multiplex PCR; TCRdb keeps only in-frame clonotypes and omits some of them. For V, J and clone size, that table is used; D and trimming come from the DNA. The repertoire includes more than 250,000 clones, around 90% of them detected once, and 1% sits in the top ten. The J gene is TRBJ2-7, the V gene TRBV28, with 8 bases aligning to TRBD2. This sequence was found in a man aged 50 to 60 with active or convalescent COVID-19. Sequencing used peripheral blood. The CDR3 DNA reads as TGTGCCAGCAGGACCCCAAGCGGGAGTGGCGAGCAGTACTTC. Translating gives CASRTPSGSGEQYF.